The 24 T cell receptor beta chains presented below share a single source sample, sequenced in a study of human T cells and chemical hapten exposure. Specified time point: patch test 3, about 24 weeks after DPC sensitization. Treatment specified: therapeutic diphenylcyclopropenone sensitization with weekly scalp DPC. TCRdb called the RACE reads again in MiXCR, with one record for every CDR3 protein. The sample includes some 62,000 distinct CDR3 sequences, roughly 11% of them seen just once. The sample here was whole blood, taken in connection with sensitization to the hapten diphenylcyclopropenone (DPC). All receptors come from a woman aged 30 to 39 with alopecia areata. Some clones in this sample may be carry-over from other donors' samples.

The J gene is TRBJ1-5, the V gene TRBV6-2 or TRBV6-3; D is perhaps TRBD1 (5 bases). The CDR3 contains 15 residues. V lost 0 bases to trimming and J lost 6 bases, with 12 bases between them. Germline loops: CDR1 MNHEY, CDR2 SVGEGT. As DNA, the CDR3 is TGTGCCAGCAGTTACTCTCCCGGGGCCGGTCAGCCCCAGCATTTT. This translates into CASSYSPGAGQPQHF.

The chain is built from TRBV5-4 and TRBJ2-3, with D unresolved. In germline, CDR1 is SGHNT, CDR2 YYREEE (reference sequence). The CDR3 length is 14 residues. The V end lost 4 bases, the J end lost 1 base, and 10 bases lay between the germline ends. The CDR3 DNA is TGTGCCAGCAGCCACGGAGCTGGCACAGATACGCAGTATTTT. As protein: CASSHGAGTDTQYF.

The chain joins TRBV20-1 to TRBJ2-3; D unresolved. The germline V gene has CDR1 DFQATT and CDR2 SNEGSKA (reference sequence). This CDR3 region has 15 residues. The V gene lost 3 bases and the J gene lost 8 bases, with 21 bases spanning the gap. DNA for the CDR3: TGCAGTGCTAGCTTAGCTAACCGAATTCGTGGTACGCAGTATTTT. It encodes CSASLANRIRGTQYF.

In this sample, this clonotype turned up many times. The chain combines TRBV4-3 with TRBJ2-1, with TRBD2 matching over 12 bases. The ends lost 3 bases at V and 2 bases at J; junction bases unmatched: 11. The germline V gene has CDR1 LGHNA and CDR2 YSLEER. This CDR3 has 19 residues. As DNA, the CDR3 is TGCGCCAGCAGCCAGGACCGACTAGCGGGAGAATTGCCCTACAATGAGCAGTTCTTC. Translation: CASSQDRLAGELPYNEQFF.

This clonotype was found a few times. The chain carries TRBV3-1 and TRBJ2-1; D is possibly TRBD2 (6 bases). CDR3 length: 17 residues. Germline loops: CDR1 LGHDT, CDR2 YNNKEL (reference sequence). V was clipped by 1 base and J by 1 base, with 14 bases between them. The CDR3 loop is CASSQVGGEKSYNEQFF. The CDR3 DNA reads TGTGCCAGCAGCCAAGTTGGCGGGGAGAAGTCCTACAATGAGCAGTTCTTC.

This clonotype has a count of ten or more. The CDR3 region has the DNA TGCGCCAGCAGCCAAGATCTCGCGGGTAACTATGGCTACACCTTC. The encoded protein is CASSQDLAGNYGYTF. V gene TRBV4-1 combines with J gene TRBJ1-2, with D unresolved. V lost 0 bases, J lost 1 base, and 9 bases lay in between. CDR3 length equals 15 residues. Per germline, CDR1 MGHRA and CDR2 YSYEKL.

The table lists this clonotype with a few counts. The rearrangement links TRBV28 to TRBJ2-7, with D tentatively TRBD1 or TRBD2 (5 bases each). The ends were cut back, 5 bases at V and 2 bases at J, with 16 bases in the middle. The CDR3 runs 15 residues. CDR1 and CDR2 (germline): MDHEN, SYDVKM. The CDR3 DNA is TGTGCCAGCAGTCCAAAGGGGACCCCGGCCTACGAGCAGTACTTC. Translating gives CASSPKGTPAYEQYF. The full variable domain, in which reference TRBV28 and TRBJ2-7 provide the parts outside the CDR3, is DVKVTQSSRYLVKRTGEKVFLECVQDMDHENMFWYRQDPGLGLRLIYFSYDVKMKEKGDIPEGYSVSREKKERFSLILESASTNQTSMYLCASSPKGTPAYEQYFGPGTRLTVT.

The genes are TRBV11-3 and TRBJ1-1; 10 nucleotides agree with TRBD1. The trim removed 5 bases at V and 4 bases at J, leaving 4 bases unmatched. The CDR3 is made up of 14 amino acids. Germline CDR1 SGHNT, CDR2 YENEEA. CDR3 loop: CASSVRQGATEAFF. DNA of the CDR3: TGTGCCAGCAGCGTCAGACAGGGGGCCACTGAAGCTTTCTTT.

J is TRBJ1-2 and V is TRBV5-1; TRBD1 matches at 8 bases. Unmatched junction bases numbered 1, after V lost 4 bases and J lost 2 bases. CDR3 size: 13 residues. Germline CDR1 is SGHRS and CDR2 is YFSETQ. The CDR3 DNA reads as TGCGCCAGCAGCCGGGACAGGAACTATGGCTACACCTTC. Its translation is CASSRDRNYGYTF.

CDR3 in DNA: TGCAGCGTTGAAGATTATCGGGGGAACTATGGCTACACCTTC. It codes for CSVEDYRGNYGYTF. The rearrangement links TRBV29-1 to TRBJ1-2; D may be TRBD1 (5 bases). This CDR3 comprises 14 residues. V was shortened by 0 bases and J by 2 bases, with 10 bases between the two germline ends. Germline CDR1 is SQVTM and CDR2 is ANQGSEA. Filled out from reference TRBV29-1 and TRBJ1-2, the complete variable domain reads SAVISQKPSRDICQRGTSLTIQCQVDSQVTMMFWYRQQPGQSLTLIATANQGSEATYESGFVIDKFPISRPNLTFSTLTVSNMSPEDSSIYLCSVEDYRGNYGYTFGSGTRLTVV.

CDR3 loop: CASRPDSTGIQYF. CDR3 DNA: TGCGCCAGCAGACCTGACAGTACGGGCATTCAGTACTTC. The chain combines TRBV5-1 with TRBJ2-4; possibly TRBD1 for D (5 bases). V was trimmed by 5 bases and J by 9 bases, leaving 15 bases between them. Germline CDR1 and CDR2: SGHRS and YFSETQ. CDR3 length equals 13 residues.

On this clonotype: The conserved phenylalanine or tryptophan is not found at the CDR3 terminus, so this likely reflects a read error. This chain uses TRBV6-5 with TRBJ2-1; 11 bases match TRBD1. Germline V CDR1 and CDR2: MNHEY, SVGAGI. V shed 6 bases and J 6 bases; nucleotides not matched to a gene: 13. The CDR3 length is 17 residues. The CDR3 loop is CASSPMTGTGGSNEQFI. The DNA of the CDR3 is TGTGCCAGCAGCCCGATGACCGGGACAGGGGGGAGCAATGAGCAGTTCATC.

This sequence joins TRBV9 and TRBJ2-3; D unresolved. The CDR3 spans 16 residues. In germline, CDR1 is SGDLS, CDR2 YYNGEE. Deletions cut 4 bases from V and 0 bases from J, with 15 bases between. The CDR3 spells CASSLVGWVSTDTQYF. The CDR3 DNA sequence: TGTGCCAGCAGCCTAGTTGGTTGGGTAAGCACAGATACGCAGTATTTT.

The genes are TRBV20-1 and TRBJ2-4, with TRBD1 as a possible D gene (5 bases). Trimming cost V 6 bases and J 0 bases, with 21 bases left between them. The CDR3 has 17 amino acids. The germline V gene encodes CDR1 DFQATT and CDR2 SNEGSKA (reference sequence). CDR3 region: CSAQYGHRSLAKNIQYF. CDR3 in DNA: TGCAGTGCCCAATACGGACACAGGTCGCTAGCCAAAAACATTCAGTACTTC.

This clonotype showed up many times. The chain combines TRBV3-1 with TRBJ2-7; 7 positions agree with TRBD2. With V trimmed by 3 bases and J by 0 bases, 8 bases remained unmatched. Per the germline V gene, CDR1 is LGHDT and CDR2 is YNNKEL (reference sequence). The CDR3 is 16 amino acids. The CDR3 DNA reads as TGTGCCAGCAGCCAGGCCACCGGGACTACCTCCTACGAGCAGTACTTC. Its protein is CASSQATGTTSYEQYF.

The genes are TRBV4-3 and TRBJ2-1; unclear D gene. Looked up from germline, CDR1 is LGHNA and CDR2 is YSLEER. The CDR3 length is 15 residues. Trimming removed 0 bases at V and 6 bases at J, with 12 bases between. CDR3 sequence: CASSQDLQSFNEQFF. For the CDR3, the DNA is TGCGCCAGCAGCCAAGATCTCCAAAGCTTCAATGAGCAGTTCTTC.

This clonotype was picked up a small number of times. The chain combines TRBV12-3 or TRBV12-4 with TRBJ1-1; TRBD1 aligns across 7 bases. This CDR3 contains 15 residues. The V segment lost 4 bases and the J segment 1 base; nucleotides outside the gene matches: 6. DNA of the CDR3: TGTGCCAGCAGTTACACAGGGGCGGGGAACACTGAAGCTTTCTTT. It translates to CASSYTGAGNTEAFF.

The chain employs TRBV28 and TRBJ1-2; D possibly corresponds to TRBD1 (6 bases). The CDR3 totals 13 residues. The V and J ends lost 4 bases and 7 bases respectively, with 13 bases between them. Germline V gene sequence: CDR1 MDHEN, CDR2 SYDVKM. The CDR3 nucleotides read TGTGCCAGCAGTTACGGGGGGCATAGTGGCTACACCTTC. As protein: CASSYGGHSGYTF.

This clonotype was recorded at least ten times. This chain uses TRBV18 with TRBJ1-5, with unresolved D. The length of the CDR3 is 17 residues. CDR1 is KGHSH and CDR2 is LQKENI in the germline V gene. Trimming left V 2 bases short and J 0 bases short, with 14 bases between. Here the CDR3 reads CASSPFGSGDSNQPQHF. In nucleotides, the CDR3 is TGTGCCAGCTCACCATTTGGGTCCGGGGATAGCAATCAGCCCCAGCATTTT.

This chain uses TRBV29-1 with TRBJ2-3; unclear D gene. Germline V lookup: CDR1 SQVTM, CDR2 ANQGSEA. The germline V and J ends were trimmed by 4 bases and 2 bases, with 10 bases remaining between them. This CDR3 contains 13 residues. CDR3 loop: CSVGGRNTDTQYF. The CDR3 DNA follows: TGCAGCGTTGGAGGTCGTAACACAGATACGCAGTATTTT.

This clonotype appeared many times. The chain combines TRBV27 with TRBJ1-2; 9 nucleotides align to TRBD1. V lost 3 bases to trimming and J lost 8 bases; unmatched junction nucleotides: 7. Germline V gene data show CDR1 as MNHEY and CDR2 as SMNVEV (reference sequence). This CDR3 has 14 amino acids. DNA for the CDR3: TGTGCCAGCAGTTTCTCCGGGACAGGGTACGGCTACACCTTC. It encodes CASSFSGTGYGYTF.

The count of this clonotype is one. This sequence joins TRBV9 and TRBJ1-2; D is uncertain. Trimming removed 4 bases from V and 9 bases from J, with 10 bases in between. Germline V CDR1 and CDR2: SGDLS, YYNGEE. This CDR3 comprises 11 residues. The CDR3 DNA reads TGTGCCAGCAGCCGACCAGATCGCTACACCTTC. The encoded protein is CASSRPDRYTF.

This clonotype has a count of ten or more. This chain joins TRBV7-8 and TRBJ2-5, with D unclear. V was pared by 1 base and J by 5 bases, with 11 bases between. Germline CDR1 reads SGHVS; CDR2 reads FQNEAQ. This CDR3 spans 14 amino acids. The CDR3 loop is CASSLDEVLETQYF. For the CDR3, the DNA is TGTGCCAGCAGCTTAGATGAAGTATTGGAGACCCAGTACTTC.

This clonotype was recorded at least ten times. The chain uses TRBV20-1 and TRBJ2-7, with D perhaps matching TRBD1 (7 bases). This CDR3 spans 14 amino acids. The V end was cut by 3 bases, the J end by 1 base, with 13 bases between. Per germline, CDR1 DFQATT and CDR2 SNEGSKA (reference sequence). Here the CDR3 reads CSARASGGSYEQYF. The CDR3 coding sequence is TGCAGTGCTAGGGCGTCAGGGGGGTCCTACGAGCAGTACTTC.